The TCR beta chain described here comes from a study of T cells in Graves' hyperthyroidism and ophthalmopathy. Looking at the study overall: Before treatment of any kind, peripheral blood was taken at initial diagnosis.

General observations from the study: In blood, most of the thyroid clonotypes expanded above 0.001 were also present.

Inclusion characteristics of ophthalmopathy patients comprised a Clinical Activity Score of at least 3, a NOSPECS grade of at least 4, and duration under 3 months. Extraction of PBMCs used roughly 10 ml of fresh peripheral blood. The CDR3 contains 14 residues. Looked up from germline, CDR1 is KGHSH and CDR2 is LQKENI. V lost 4 bases and J lost 1; bases outside the gene matches: 4. Many counts were recorded for this clonotype. Its specificity is not known. RNA transcripts served as the template for amplifying TCR beta CDR3 regions. Carried out on the TCR CDR3, a first-round RT-PCR used the HTBI primer set. TCRdb re-derived calls from the multiplex PCR reads in MiXCR, one entry per CDR3 protein. The table has about 500,000 distinct CDR3 sequences, about 15% seen once; the top ten hold 25% to 30%.

This sequence joins TRBV18 and TRBJ2-7, with 7 bases matching TRBD1. The clonotype was recovered from a woman in her thirties with Graves' ophthalmopathy. The sample taken for sequencing was blood. In DNA form, the CDR3 reads TGTGCCAGCTCACTTCGACAGGGTTCCTACGAGCAGTACTTC. This sequence encodes CASSLRQGSYEQYF.